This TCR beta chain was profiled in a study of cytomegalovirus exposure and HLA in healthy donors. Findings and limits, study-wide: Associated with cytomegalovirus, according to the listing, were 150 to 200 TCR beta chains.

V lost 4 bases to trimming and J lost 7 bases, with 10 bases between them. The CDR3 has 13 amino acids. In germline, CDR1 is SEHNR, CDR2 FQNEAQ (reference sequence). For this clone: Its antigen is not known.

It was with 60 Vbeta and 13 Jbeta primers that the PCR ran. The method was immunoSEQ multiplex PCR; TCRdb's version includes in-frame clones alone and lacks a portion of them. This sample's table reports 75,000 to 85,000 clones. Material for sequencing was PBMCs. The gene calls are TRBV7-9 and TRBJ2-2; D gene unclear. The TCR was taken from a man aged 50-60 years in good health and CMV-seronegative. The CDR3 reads CASSSTSVGELFF. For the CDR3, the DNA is TGTGCCAGCAGCTCCACGTCAGTCGGGGAGCTGTTTTTT.